These 11 T cell receptor beta chains were sequenced from one sample in a study of CD8 T cells in ankylosing spondylitis (TCRdb year 2017). Points the paper makes about the study in general: Blood from ankylosing spondylitis patients appeared to be characterized by a TCR beta motif made up of fewer than ten highly homologous amino acid variants.

These receptors' targets are unknown. Libraries were made using 5' RACE. This sample was sequenced with an Illumina HiSeq 2500. The public reads were reprocessed in TCRdb via fastp at Q25 and MiXCR, keeping in-frame beta chains. Rows are unified per CDR3 protein, each entry keeping the most common DNA and genes. The sample has 500,000 or so distinct CDR3 sequences on record, roughly 5.3% of them singletons. Of the sample, roughly 3.5% falls within the top ten clones. The specimen was blood, either unsorted or a sorted T cell fraction (not recorded which). The source is a male donor with ankylosing spondylitis.

In its sample, this clonotype was seen many times. The gene calls are TRBV5-1 and TRBJ2-2; the D gene is possibly TRBD2 (6 bases). CDR1 is SGHRS, CDR2 YFSETQ, per germline. The CDR3 is made up of 16 amino acids. V lost 2 bases to trimming and J lost 5 bases, with 16 bases between them. CDR3 region: CASSLYSGGTTGELFF. The CDR3 DNA follows: TGCGCCAGCAGCTTATACAGCGGCGGGACGACCGGGGAGCTGTTTTTT. The complete variable domain, with remaining parts taken from reference TRBV5-1 and TRBJ2-2, reads KAGVTQTPRYLIKTRGQQVTLSCSPISGHRSVSWYQQTPGQGLQFLFEYFSETQRNKGNFPGRFSGRQFSNSRSEMNVSTLELGDSALYLCASSLYSGGTTGELFFGEGSRLTVL.

This clonotype was recorded at least ten times. CDR3 amino acids: CASRDSFGTDTQYF. The CDR3 DNA follows: TGTGCCAGCAGAGACAGTTTCGGAACAGATACGCAGTATTTT. The gene calls are TRBV28 and TRBJ2-3, with a possible D match to TRBD1 (5 bases). Trimming took off 6 bases at V and 3 bases at J, with 13 bases between the two ends. The germline V gene has CDR1 MDHEN and CDR2 SYDVKM. The CDR3 runs to 14 residues.

The chain has TRBV20-1 and TRBJ2-3; D is perhaps TRBD1 (6 bases). Germline values: CDR1 DFQATT, CDR2 SNEGSKA (reference sequence). Trimming shortened V by 4 bases and J by 2 bases, and 22 bases separated the two germline ends. The CDR3 is 17 residues long. The CDR3 nucleotides are TGCAGTGCTATTGGAGGTGGTTTGACAGGCCCCACAGATACGCAGTATTTT. Translation gives CSAIGGGLTGPTDTQYF.

This clonotype was seen repeatedly, ten times or more. The chain links TRBV4-1 to TRBJ1-3; the D gene is possibly TRBD1 (6 bases). V lost 4 bases to trimming and J lost 2 bases, with 9 bases between them. The CDR3 is 14 residues long. Germline CDR1 MGHRA, CDR2 YSYEKL. CDR3 in amino acids: CASSRGGAGNTIYF. CDR3 nucleotide sequence: TGCGCCAGCAGCCGAGGGGGGGCTGGAAACACCATATATTTT.

This clonotype came up many times. V usage is TRBV24-1 and J usage is TRBJ2-1; 12 nucleotides align to TRBD2. Germline V gene data show CDR1 as KGHDR and CDR2 as SFDVKD. This CDR3 is built from 16 residues. The ends lost 2 bases at V and 8 bases at J; junction bases unmatched: 6. The CDR3 loop reads CATSDSSGGASYEQFF. Here the CDR3 DNA reads TGTGCCACCAGTGATTCTAGCGGGGGGGCGTCGTATGAGCAGTTCTTC.

V gene TRBV6-1 combines with J gene TRBJ1-2; D is perhaps TRBD1 (6 bases). This CDR3 is built from 16 residues. Trimming stripped 3 bases from V and 0 bases from J, with 14 bases between. Germline V gene lookup returns CDR1 MNHNS and CDR2 SASEGT. The CDR3 DNA reads TGTGCCAGCAGTGAGGGCAGGGGTCCCTCTAACTATGGCTACACCTTC. The encoded protein is CASSEGRGPSNYGYTF.

The gene calls are TRBV7-2 and TRBJ2-4; D ambiguous. Germline CDR1 reads SGHTA; CDR2 reads FQGNSA. CDR3 length: 13 residues. Trimming cost V 2 bases and J 5 bases, with 7 bases left between them. The CDR3 spells CASSLFYQNIQYF. DNA for the CDR3: TGTGCCAGCAGCTTATTCTACCAAAACATTCAGTACTTC.

The sample holds many counts of this clonotype. The J gene is TRBJ2-1, the V gene TRBV6-1; 8 bases agree with TRBD2. CDR1 MNHNS and CDR2 SASEGT come from the germline V gene. The CDR3 sequence is 16 residues long. Losses at the gene ends were 5 bases for V and 1 base for J; bases not matched to a gene: 7. The CDR3 loop reads CASSTRGALSYNEQFF. The CDR3 nucleotides read TGTGCCAGCAGTACGCGGGGGGCCTTGTCCTACAATGAGCAGTTCTTC.

This clonotype occurred many times. The chain joins TRBV3-1 to TRBJ2-3, with 9 nucleotides matching TRBD1. In germline, CDR1 is LGHDT, CDR2 YNNKEL (reference sequence). The CDR3 runs 15 residues. The trim removed 4 bases at V and 1 base at J, leaving 3 bases unmatched. For the CDR3, the DNA is TGTGCCAGCAGCCGCCGGGACAGGGGCACAGATACGCAGTATTTT. Its protein is CASSRRDRGTDTQYF.

This clonotype was counted a few times. The genes are TRBV20-1 and TRBJ1-5; no firm D call. V gave up 1 base and J gave up 0 bases, with 10 bases separating them. CDR3 size: 15 residues. The germline CDR1 and CDR2 sequences are DFQATT and SNEGSKA (reference sequence). For the CDR3, the DNA is TGCAGTGCTAGAGGTCGAATCTATAGCAATCAGCCCCAGCATTTT. Protein product: CSARGRIYSNQPQHF.

This clonotype was seen repeatedly, ten times or more. The chain combines TRBV20-1 with TRBJ2-3, with 12 bases fitting TRBD2. CDR3 length: 15 amino acids. Trimming took 5 bases from V and 0 from J; bases not matched to a gene: 3. The germline CDR1 and CDR2 sequences are DFQATT and SNEGSKA (reference sequence). The CDR3 sequence is CSASTSGRSTDTQYF. The DNA for the CDR3 is TGCAGTGCTTCTACTAGCGGGAGGAGCACAGATACGCAGTATTTT.